The next 32 T cell receptor beta chains were all read from a single sample in a study of CD8 T cells in ankylosing spondylitis. Study observations and caveats: Ankylosing spondylitis blood seemed to carry a telltale TCR beta motif made of under ten highly homologous variants.

Antigens of these TCRs are unknown. From the 5' RACE reads, TCRdb called clonotypes with MiXCR, one entry per CDR3 protein. The profile shows 100,000 or so distinct CDR3 sequences, about 8.1% of them singletons. The sequenced sample was blood, either unsorted or a sorted T cell fraction (not recorded which). These TCRs come from a male donor with ankylosing spondylitis.

This clonotype has more than one count but fewer than ten. As DNA, the CDR3 is TGTGCCAGCAGCTTAGATCTCGTTGAAGCTTTCTTT. Its translation: CASSLDLVEAFF. This sequence joins TRBV7-8 and TRBJ1-1; D unclear. Germline V gives CDR1 SGHVS, CDR2 FQNEAQ. Trimming took off 1 base at V and 7 bases at J, with 7 bases between the two ends. The CDR3 totals 12 residues.

In this sample, this clonotype turned up a few times. The chain uses TRBV15 and TRBJ2-3; perhaps TRBD2 as D (8 bases). V shed 2 bases and J shed 4 bases, with 22 bases lying between them. The germline CDR1 and CDR2 sequences are LNHNV and YYDKDF (reference sequence). The CDR3 totals 18 residues. CDR3 nucleotides: TGTGCCACCAGCAGATGGGCAGGGGGACTAGATCGGGCAGATACGCAGTATTTT. It yields the protein CATSRWAGGLDRADTQYF.

This clonotype appeared many times. Written as DNA, the CDR3 is TGTGCCACCAGTGGTCCCGGGCCCGGAGGCTATGGCTACACCTTC. It translates to CATSGPGPGGYGYTF. The chain is built from TRBV24-1 and TRBJ1-2; no clear D. This CDR3 has 15 residues. The ends were cut back, 5 bases at V and 4 bases at J, with 16 bases in the middle. Germline V CDR1 and CDR2: KGHDR, SFDVKD.

The chain links TRBV11-2 to TRBJ2-7; 12 positions match TRBD2. The V and J ends lost 5 bases and 5 bases, in that order; junction bases with no gene match: 4. Germline V gene data show CDR1 as SGHAT and CDR2 as FQNNGV. The CDR3 is made up of 14 amino acids. This CDR3 is CASSPGLAGNEQYF. The CDR3 DNA sequence: TGTGCCAGCAGCCCAGGACTAGCGGGAAACGAGCAGTACTTC. The full variable domain, rest sourced from reference TRBV11-2 and TRBJ2-7, is EAGVAQSPRYKIIEKRQSVAFWCNPISGHATLYWYQQILGQGPKLLIQFQNNGVVDDSQLPKDRFSAERLKGVDSTLKIQPAKLEDSAVYLCASSPGLAGNEQYFGPGTRLTVT.

This clonotype was seen more than once but under ten times. The chain is built from TRBV7-9 and TRBJ2-7; D is possibly TRBD2 (5 bases). The ends were cut back, 4 bases at V and 2 bases at J, with 18 bases in the middle. The CDR3 extends over 16 amino acids. CDR1 is SEHNR, CDR2 FQNEAQ, per germline (reference sequence). In DNA form, the CDR3 reads TGTGCCAGCAGCTCCAACAGCGGCCCTACTCCCTACGAGCAGTACTTC. It codes for CASSSNSGPTPYEQYF.

This clonotype was detected many times. The rearrangement joins TRBV6-1 to TRBJ1-3; no clear D gene. The CDR3 contains 16 residues. CDR1 is MNHNS, CDR2 SASEGT, per germline. Trimming stripped 7 bases from V and 0 bases from J, with 16 bases between. The CDR3 bases are TGTGCCAGCATCGACGAGGGAGTGGGCTCTGGAAACACCATATATTTT. Amino acid sequence: CASIDEGVGSGNTIYF.

This clonotype was recorded many times. This rearrangement joins TRBV29-1 to TRBJ1-1; D remains unclear. Germline V gives CDR1 SQVTM, CDR2 ANQGSEA. Trimming took 6 bases from V and 0 from J, leaving 8 bases between them. There are 12 residues in the CDR3. CDR3 in DNA: TGCAGCGTCTTCGACATGAACACTGAAGCTTTCTTT. Protein sequence: CSVFDMNTEAFF.

This chain connects TRBV29-1 to TRBJ1-2; unclear D gene. Germline V gives CDR1 SQVTM, CDR2 ANQGSEA. V was pared by 3 bases and J by 5 bases, with 13 bases between. The CDR3 sequence is 13 residues long. The DNA for the CDR3 is TGCAGCGTTGACGGGATCTTAGGGTATGGCTACACCTTC. This translates into CSVDGILGYGYTF.

This clonotype was counted many times. The chain combines TRBV6-4 with TRBJ1-5; unclear D gene. The germline CDR1 and CDR2 sequences are MRHNA and SNTAGT. There are 13 residues in the CDR3. V was clipped by 2 bases and J by 4 bases, with 6 bases between them. CDR3 in DNA: TGTGCCAGCAGTGACGGAAGAAATCAGCCCCAGCATTTT. Its protein product is CASSDGRNQPQHF.

This clonotype was observed a handful of times. This sequence joins TRBV4-1 and TRBJ2-2; TRBD2 matches at 8 bases. The germline V gene has CDR1 MGHRA and CDR2 YSYEKL. This CDR3 spans 16 amino acids. The trim removed 3 bases at V and 0 bases at J, leaving 3 bases unmatched. CDR3 bases: TGCGCCAGCAGCCATCTGGGACTAGCGAACACCGGGGAGCTGTTTTTT. Translation gives CASSHLGLANTGELFF.

This clonotype was detected only a few times. In DNA form, the CDR3 reads TGTGCCAGCATGGTGGCGGGAGGGGTATACAATGAGCAGTTCTTC. As protein: CASMVAGGVYNEQFF. The chain couples TRBV27 to TRBJ2-1, with 9 bases fitting TRBD2. With V trimmed by 7 bases and J by 4 bases, 8 bases remained unmatched. This CDR3 has 15 amino acids. The V gene's germline CDR1 is MNHEY and CDR2 SMNVEV (reference sequence).

This clonotype was observed many times. This chain joins TRBV4-2 and TRBJ2-1; 13 bases are shared with TRBD2. The CDR3 has 18 residues. Germline values: CDR1 LGHNA, CDR2 YNFKEQ. V lost 3 bases, J lost 7 bases, and 12 bases stayed unmatched. The CDR3 protein is CASSHPRQVTSGRNEQFF. CDR3 coding DNA: TGTGCCAGCAGCCATCCCCGCCAGGTGACTAGCGGGAGGAATGAGCAGTTCTTC.

At least ten counts were recorded for this clonotype. The chain joins TRBV7-2 to TRBJ1-1, with TRBD1 matching 8 bases. Germline CDR1 reads SGHTA; CDR2 reads FQGNSA. The length of the CDR3 is 16 residues. Unmatched junction bases numbered 6, after V lost 0 bases and J lost 3 bases. The CDR3 bases are TGTGCCAGCAGCTTAGCCGGCTTGACAGGGGACACTGAAGCTTTCTTT. Protein product: CASSLAGLTGDTEAFF.

In its sample, this clonotype was seen many times. The V call is TRBV6-1, the J call TRBJ2-7, with D uncertain. Germline CDR1 is MNHNS and CDR2 is SASEGT. Trimming took off 3 bases at V and 5 bases at J, with 14 bases between the two ends. The CDR3 has 14 residues. The CDR3 coding sequence is TGTGCCAGCAGTGAGATGGCAGGCTGGGACGAGCAGTACGTC. Translating gives CASSEMAGWDEQYV.

This clonotype was observed a few times. The CDR3 region has the DNA TGTGCCAGCAGTTCCCCCCTTATAGCCGGGACTAAACAAGAGACCCAGTACTTC. This codes for CASSSPLIAGTKQETQYF. V and J are TRBV28 and TRBJ2-5; 7 nucleotides line up with TRBD2. V shed 4 bases, J shed 2 bases, and the junction held 16 bases outside the gene matches. This CDR3 has 18 residues. Germline V gives CDR1 MDHEN, CDR2 SYDVKM.

A few counts support this clonotype. The gene calls are TRBV12-3 or TRBV12-4 and TRBJ1-5; D remains unclear. V was trimmed by 0 bases and J by 4 bases, leaving 10 bases between them. CDR3 size: 15 residues. Written as DNA, the CDR3 is TGTGCCAGCAGTTTAGCGCGGGAGGAGAATCAGCCCCAGCATTTT. As protein: CASSLAREENQPQHF.

This clonotype was detected many times. The chain employs TRBV12-3 or TRBV12-4 and TRBJ2-1; TRBD2 matches at 11 bases. The CDR3 is 16 amino acids. Trimming removed 3 bases from V and 9 bases from J; junction bases left unmatched: 10. The CDR3 nucleotides are TGTGCCAGCAGTTTTGGACTAGCGGGCCTGAGGGGTGAGCAGTTCTTC. Translation: CASSFGLAGLRGEQFF.

There are many counts of this clonotype. CDR3 sequence reads: CASSEGLAVNEQFF. The DNA for the CDR3 is TGTGCCAGCAGTGAAGGACTAGCGGTAAACGAGCAGTTCTTC. The chain uses TRBV6-1 and TRBJ2-1; 9 positions agree with TRBD2. V lost 1 base, J lost 10 bases, and 5 bases stayed unmatched. Germline V gene sequence: CDR1 MNHNS, CDR2 SASEGT. The CDR3 has 14 amino acids.

This clonotype was observed many times. The V call is TRBV28, the J call TRBJ2-1; D is uncertain. The CDR3 totals 12 residues. CDR1 MDHEN and CDR2 SYDVKM come from the germline V gene. The V end lost 10 bases, the J end lost 0 bases, and 7 bases lay between the germline ends. CDR3 bases: TGTGCCACCGATAGCTCCTACAATGAGCAGTTCTTC. This codes for CATDSSYNEQFF.

This clonotype has at least ten counts. The J gene is TRBJ2-1, the V gene TRBV11-2, with 8 bases aligning to TRBD1. The CDR3 covers 14 residues. Trimming at V came to 5 bases and at J to 7 bases, leaving 7 bases not matched to a gene. Germline V gives CDR1 SGHAT, CDR2 FQNNGV. CDR3 residues: CASSRTGNKNEQFF. The CDR3 DNA is TGTGCCAGCAGCAGGACAGGGAATAAGAATGAGCAGTTCTTC.

This chain links TRBV19 with TRBJ1-6, with TRBD1 as a possible D gene (6 bases). With 10 bases removed from V and 3 bases from J, the gap between germline ends came to 16 bases. The CDR3 is made up of 15 amino acids. CDR1 and CDR2 (germline): LNHDA, SQIVND (reference sequence). The CDR3 region has the DNA TGTGCCACCCAGGCGAACAGGGACTATAATTCACCCCTCCACTTT. This sequence encodes CATQANRDYNSPLHF.

This clonotype occurred many times. At one end, the junction sequence differs from germline, possibly due to a read error. The rearrangement links TRBV4-2 to TRBJ2-7; 7 bases are a match to TRBD1. The CDR3 is 14 residues long. Germline loops: CDR1 LGHNA, CDR2 YNFKEQ. The CDR3 nucleotides read TGTGCCAGCAGCGAAGACAGGGCTACTTACGAGCAGTACTTC. Translation gives CASSEDRATYEQYF.

The chain uses TRBV13 and TRBJ2-7; D tentatively fits TRBD1 or TRBD2 (5 bases each). CDR1 and CDR2 (germline): PRHDT, FYEKMQ (reference sequence). The length of the CDR3 is 14 residues. Trimming shortened V by 2 bases and J by 1 base, and 9 bases separated the two germline ends. Here the CDR3 DNA reads TGTGCCAGCAGCTTATGGGGGAATTCCTACGAGCAGTACTTC. Protein product: CASSLWGNSYEQYF.

The J gene is TRBJ2-1, the V gene TRBV20-1, with a tentative D call TRBD2 (5 bases). V gave up 6 bases and J gave up 0 bases, with 15 bases separating them. Germline CDR1 reads DFQATT; CDR2 reads SNEGSKA (reference sequence). This CDR3 has 15 residues. The DNA of the CDR3 is TGCAGTGCCAAGAGCGGTGAGTCCTCCTACAATGAGCAGTTCTTC. It is translated as CSAKSGESSYNEQFF.

This rearrangement joins TRBV2 to TRBJ2-2; TRBD2 agrees at 7 bases. There are 13 residues in the CDR3. Germline V gene sequence: CDR1 SNHLY, CDR2 FYNNEI. The V and J ends lost 10 bases and 7 bases, in that order; junction bases with no gene match: 9. CDR3 bases: TGTGCCATCATCGGGGGGAGCGGCGGGGAGCTGTTTTTT. This gives the protein CAIIGGSGGELFF.

This clonotype has just a few counts. The rearrangement joins TRBV27 to TRBJ1-1; perhaps TRBD1 as D (6 bases). Germline V CDR1 and CDR2: MNHEY, SMNVEV (reference sequence). Trimming cost V 8 bases and J 2 bases, with 18 bases left between them. This CDR3 contains 15 residues. CDR3 DNA: TGTGCCAGCGGACGAATAGGGGGGGCTAACACTGAAGCTTTCTTT. This gives the protein CASGRIGGANTEAFF.

There are a few counts of this clonotype. This rearrangement joins TRBV6-1 to TRBJ2-5; 8 nucleotides align to TRBD2. Germline loops: CDR1 MNHNS, CDR2 SASEGT. The J segment lost 1 base and the V segment lost 5 bases, leaving 9 bases of the junction unmatched. The CDR3 is 16 residues long. The CDR3 nucleotides read TGTGCCAGCAGTCCCTCAGCGGGGGAATTCCAAGAGACCCAGTACTTC. It is translated as CASSPSAGEFQETQYF.

This clonotype was seen more than once but under ten times. The CDR3 here is CASSRGPYEQYF. The CDR3 bases are TGTGCCAGCAGTCGAGGCCCCTACGAGCAGTACTTC. This sequence joins TRBV27 and TRBJ2-7; D is undetermined. CDR3 length: 12 residues. Germline V CDR1 and CDR2: MNHEY, SMNVEV (reference sequence). V lost 5 bases and J 2 bases, leaving 7 bases between the germline ends.

The chain is built from TRBV11-2 and TRBJ2-1; D is undetermined. Germline lookup yields CDR1 SGHAT and CDR2 FQNNGV. The V and J ends lost 2 bases and 6 bases respectively, with 8 bases between them. The CDR3 runs to 13 residues. CDR3 DNA: TGTGCCAGCAGCTTAACAACCTTCAATGAGCAGTTCTTC. Protein: CASSLTTFNEQFF.

This clonotype has ten or more counts. The chain has TRBV5-1 and TRBJ2-5; 10 nucleotides line up with TRBD2. The CDR3 extends over 18 amino acids. Germline CDR1 SGHRS, CDR2 YFSETQ. After removal of 4 bases from V and 2 bases from J, the junction contained 14 bases not matched to a gene. CDR3 coding DNA: TGCGCCAGCAGCCCCTCACCTAGCGGGAGACAAGCTCAAGAGACCCAGTACTTC. Translation: CASSPSPSGRQAQETQYF.

This clonotype has just a few counts. The chain carries TRBV3-1 and TRBJ2-7; D gene uncertain. The CDR3 loop spans 13 amino acids. V lost 0 bases and J lost 3, with 6 bases in between. Germline V gives CDR1 LGHDT, CDR2 YNNKEL (reference sequence). The CDR3 loop reads CASSQEFHYEQYF. The CDR3 DNA is TGTGCCAGCAGCCAAGAATTCCACTACGAGCAGTACTTC.

The sample holds many counts of this clonotype. The chain is built from TRBV24-1 and TRBJ2-2; D is undetermined. The length of the CDR3 is 15 residues. CDR1 and CDR2 (germline): KGHDR, SFDVKD. The V end lost 5 bases, the J end lost 1 base, and 10 bases lay between the germline ends. The CDR3 loop is CATSAAQLNTGELFF. For the CDR3, the DNA is TGTGCCACCAGTGCTGCGCAACTGAACACCGGGGAGCTGTTTTTT.